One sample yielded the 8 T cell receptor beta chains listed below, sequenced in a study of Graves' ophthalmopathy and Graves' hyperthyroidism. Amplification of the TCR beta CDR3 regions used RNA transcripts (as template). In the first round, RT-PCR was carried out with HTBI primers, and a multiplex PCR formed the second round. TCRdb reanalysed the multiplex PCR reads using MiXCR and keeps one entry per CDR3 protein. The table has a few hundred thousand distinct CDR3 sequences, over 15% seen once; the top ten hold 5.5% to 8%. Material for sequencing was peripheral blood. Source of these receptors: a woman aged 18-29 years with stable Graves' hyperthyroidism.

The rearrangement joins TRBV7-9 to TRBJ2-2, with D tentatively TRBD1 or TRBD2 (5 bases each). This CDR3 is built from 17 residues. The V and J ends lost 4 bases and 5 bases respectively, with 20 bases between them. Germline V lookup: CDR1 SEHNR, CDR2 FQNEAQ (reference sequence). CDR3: CASSSHMGPKGTGELFF. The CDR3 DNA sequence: TGTGCCAGCAGCTCGCATATGGGACCCAAAGGGACCGGGGAGCTGTTTTTT.

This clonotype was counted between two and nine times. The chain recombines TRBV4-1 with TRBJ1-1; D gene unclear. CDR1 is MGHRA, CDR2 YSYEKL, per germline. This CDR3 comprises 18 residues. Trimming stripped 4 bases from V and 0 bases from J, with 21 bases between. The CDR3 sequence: CASSLNPKKPNLNTEAFF. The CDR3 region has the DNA TGCGCCAGCAGCCTGAATCCGAAAAAACCTAATCTGAACACTGAAGCTTTCTTT.

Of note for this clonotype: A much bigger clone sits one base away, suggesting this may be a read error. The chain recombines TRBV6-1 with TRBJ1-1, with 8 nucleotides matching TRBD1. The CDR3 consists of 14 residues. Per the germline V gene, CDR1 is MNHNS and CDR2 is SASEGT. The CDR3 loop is CASRKGQVGFKACF. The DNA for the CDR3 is TGTGCCAGCAGAAAGGGACAGGTCGGTTTCAAAGCTTGCTTT.

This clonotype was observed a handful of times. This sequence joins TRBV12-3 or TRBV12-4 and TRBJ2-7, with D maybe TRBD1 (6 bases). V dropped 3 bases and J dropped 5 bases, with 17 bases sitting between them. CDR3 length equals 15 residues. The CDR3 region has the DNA TGTGCCAGCAGTTTTAGGGGGACACAAAGGGACGAGCAGTACTTC. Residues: CASSFRGTQRDEQYF.

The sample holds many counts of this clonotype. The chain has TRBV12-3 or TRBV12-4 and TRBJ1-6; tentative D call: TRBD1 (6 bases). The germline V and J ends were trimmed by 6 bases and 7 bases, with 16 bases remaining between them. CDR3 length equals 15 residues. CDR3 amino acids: CASSPGQGFNSPLHF. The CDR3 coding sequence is TGTGCCAGCAGCCCGGGACAAGGGTTCAATTCACCCCTCCACTTT.

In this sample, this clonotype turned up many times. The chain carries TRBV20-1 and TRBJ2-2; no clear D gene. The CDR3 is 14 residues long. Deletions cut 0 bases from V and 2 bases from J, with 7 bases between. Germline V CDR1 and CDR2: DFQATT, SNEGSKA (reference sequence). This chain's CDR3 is CSARDNTNTGELFF. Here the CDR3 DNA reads TGCAGTGCTAGAGATAACACCAACACCGGGGAGCTGTTTTTT.

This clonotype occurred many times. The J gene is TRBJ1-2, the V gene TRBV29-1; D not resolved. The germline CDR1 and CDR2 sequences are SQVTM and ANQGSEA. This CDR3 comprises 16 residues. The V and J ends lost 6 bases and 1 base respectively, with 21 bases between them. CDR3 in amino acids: CSVPPAAGLSNYGYTF. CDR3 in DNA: TGCAGCGTCCCCCCGGCGGCGGGGTTAAGTAACTATGGCTACACCTTC.

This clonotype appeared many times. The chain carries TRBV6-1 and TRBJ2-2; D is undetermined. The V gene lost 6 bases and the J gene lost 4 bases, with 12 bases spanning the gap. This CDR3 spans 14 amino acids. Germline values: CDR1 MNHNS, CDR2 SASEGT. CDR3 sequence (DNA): TGTGCCAGCAGCATGGGCGTTGTCACCGGGGAGCTGTTTTTT. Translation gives CASSMGVVTGELFF.